This T cell receptor beta chain was sequenced in a study of cytomegalovirus exposure and HLA in healthy donors (TCRdb year 2017). The study in broad terms: In an earlier analysis of around 540 of the donors, around 290 Gb of sequence data and 95 million to 130 million unique TCR beta sequences from approximately 180 million T cells were reported. In an earlier analysis of 587 of the donors, high-throughput TCR beta sequencing was used to judge whether each TCR beta V gene segment behaved as functional or pseudogenic. Rather than drawing on any new phenotypic data, the later analysis identified candidate immune exposures from TCR beta sequences and the way those sequences occurred across donors. The T cell repertoires of 700 or so subjects were profiled by immunosequencing and related to cytomegalovirus serostatus. Genome-wide SNP genotypes for about three fifths of the roughly 670 donors were used in a later genetic analysis, which treated that subset as a discovery cohort. In addition to the first cohort of around 670 subjects, a separate validation cohort of 130 or so different subjects was used. To predict cytomegalovirus infection status, the study combined high-throughput TCR immunosequencing, statistical association of individual TCRs with disease status, and machine learning. Of the roughly 410 genotyped donors, less than 85% were placed in the genetic ancestry cluster associated with self-reported Caucasian donors. Several DR-DQ haplotypes were handled as single units for association and clustering because linkage in the cohort was strong. The number of typed donors differed by locus: about 620-640 for A, B, C, DRB1 and DQB1; approximately 540 for DQA1; around 580 for DPA1; and roughly 490 for DPB1. About 300 gigabases of sequencing data and tens of millions of unique TCR sequences were included in an early release covering roughly 600 HLA-typed donors. All discovery cohort repertoires had been generated using a single sequencing platform. The study was designed to test whether signatures of past pathogen exposure could be identified by cataloging public T cell receptors. Both class I and class II loci were covered by HLA typing, at four-digit resolution. Among about 390 genotyped donors of the cohort, an average of approximately 230,000 unique TCR beta nucleotide sequences were sequenced per donor, about a sixth of them non-productive. In a later analysis, previously published TCR beta repertoires from 666 donors were re-analyzed and high-resolution HLA genotyping was added so that TCR occurrence patterns could be studied. Donor age, sex, ethnicity and CMV serostatus were collected together with the repertoire data. What the work shows at the level of the full study, not this receptor alone: The earlier analysis of approximately 560 of the donors excluded roughly 16 rarely observed V segments, including chromosome 9 orphons, because counts were too low. A later analysis found that most CMV-associated TCR beta chains appeared HLA-restricted, with HLA associations seemingly driven largely by CMV exposure. In a later analysis, several top co-occurrence clusters were reported to appear linked to parvovirus B19, influenza, CMV and Epstein-Barr virus. A further reported finding was that TCR beta sequences accurately predicted the HLA-A and HLA-B alleles for most subjects in the first cohort. A later analysis found that TCR association rates varied across HLA loci, with DRB1 alleles showing the most associated TCRs and HLA-C alleles the fewest. Strong co-occurrence of HLA alleles, especially DR and DQ, made assigning TCR associations to individual alleles difficult. Specific HLA alleles were associated with roughly 16,000 TCR beta sequences at a false discovery rate of 0.05 in a later analysis. Broadly in line with IMGT annotations, most TCR beta V segments showed up in productive rearrangements about 87% or about 30% of the time in an earlier analysis of approximately 640 of the donors. Because the 87-base-pair reads could not distinguish some IMGT-functional V segments, including TRBV6-2 and TRBV6-3, those segments were excluded. The sequencing pipeline was judged likely to have produced a cluster of highly shared sequence variants as a technical artifact. In a later genetic analysis, a missense DCLRE1C variant was associated with V-gene and J-gene trimming of TCR beta chains, and the association was replicated in an independent cohort. While some public TCRs were present in many individuals, most TCR sequences turned up only very rarely across donors. According to the authors, the approach could potentially be generalized to other disease states and immunological phenotypes. The cohort was sequenced for TCR beta chains only, and without alpha or paired-chain data the features that could be detected were limited. The only immune exposure information available for the cohort was CMV serostatus. A later analysis found that HLA-associated TCR beta chains were more clonally expanded and had lower generation probabilities than equally common non-associated chains. Cytomegalovirus status was reported to be diagnosed by the classifier with high specificity and sensitivity in both the original and validation cohorts. In a later genetic analysis, fewer N-insertions in productive TCRs were reported among donors in an Asian-associated ancestry cluster than the approximately 630-donor mean. Linkage disequilibrium might explain the correlated functional status among segregating V segments, but an unknown experimental factor could not be excluded. HLA typing was unavailable for some donors at each locus, so association tests used only the typed subset. The study gave a list of roughly 150 TCR beta chains associated with cytomegalovirus. The presence/absence analyses assumed that sequencing depth was roughly uniform across donors, and that assumption may not be true. A few of the identified cytomegalovirus-associated TCR beta chains were confirmed in vitro to be specific for cytomegalovirus antigens.

The library was produced with the immunoSEQ multiplex PCR assay. For the multiplex PCR, a mixture combining 60 forward primers for TCR Vbeta segments and 13 reverse primers for TCR Jbeta segments was used. The CDR3 region of rearranged TCR beta genes was amplified from genomic DNA with a multiplex PCR assay. The amplified TCR beta libraries were sequenced on the Illumina HiSeq System as 87-base-pair reads. The source study handled its data this way. In a later analysis, tens of millions of unique TCR beta chains were counted across the approximately 640 repertoires, and about 10 million of these chains were shared by at least two donors. Raw reads were error-corrected and collapsed into unique sequences by a nearest-neighbor algorithm in which closely related sequences were merged to remove PCR and sequencing errors. CDR3 sequences were aligned to IMGT reference sequences to assign V, D and J gene segments. For a sequence to be retained, at least a six-nucleotide match to both a V gene segment and a J gene segment was required. A rearrangement counted as productive if the CDR3 had no stop codons and remained in frame with V and J, and every other rearrangement counted as non-productive. CDR3 was defined by IMGT convention, running from the second conserved V-encoded cysteine to the conserved J-encoded phenylalanine. The earlier analysis of about 610 of the donors excluded sequences that lacked an unambiguous match to a single V gene segment. An earlier analysis of a few hundred of the donors called V segments functional above 56.7% productive rearrangements and segregating when the between-donor standard deviation exceeded 5%. A statistical classification framework was built to diagnose cytomegalovirus status from the catalog of TCR beta chain sequences. A later analysis assigned V and J genes by comparing TCR nucleotide sequences with IMGT/GENE-DB human TR gene sequences. The TCRdist pipeline was used in a later analysis to assign CDR3 sequences and most-parsimonious VDJ recombination scenarios. In a later analysis, each TCR beta chain was defined by its CDR3 amino acid sequence together with its V-gene family, and reads lacking a unique V-gene family were excluded. In a later analysis, 450 to 600 highly shared, low-generation-probability nucleotide sequences were removed to address suspected cross-contamination and a sequencing artifact. A later analysis calculated a clonal expansion index for each public chain from normalized within-repertoire ranks of inferred template counts. In a later analysis, generation probabilities were computed with a VDJ recombination model fitted to out-of-frame rearrangements, and the resulting probabilities were checked against IGoR. In a later analysis, hypergeometric tests were used to score TCR-TCR, TCR-HLA and TCR-CMV co-occurrence, with a repertoire-size bias correction applied to TCR pairs. To estimate false discovery rates, a later analysis permuted the HLA or CMV assignments 20 times. In a later analysis, co-occurring TCRs were grouped with DBSCAN, and TCRdist sequence similarity was added when clustering was performed within HLA-allele-positive subsets. Repertoires with fewer than 30,000 or more than 120,000 public chains, plus five repertoires with anomalous nucleotide sharing, were excluded from co-occurrence clustering. What TCRdb holds here is the immuneACCESS table cut down to in-frame rearrangements. Part of the clones is not present; checked against another copy, under half of the missing clones reflect an unresolved V gene, and the others are unexplained. D and trimming come from the DNA, and the V and J calls and clone size come from that table. For this sample there are 75,000 to 100,000 clones; 60% to 80% appear just once. About 1.2% of the sample belongs to the ten largest clones.

Concerning this clone itself: The target of this receptor is not known. Base qualities are not recorded, but no much larger clone differs from it by a single base.

V lost 0 bases and J lost 2 bases; the stretch between them is 13 bases long. CDR3 length: 16 amino acids, cysteine to phenylalanine. The only DNA kept is the CDR3, 48 bases in frame from the first base. The germline V gene specifies SGDLS as CDR1 and YYNGEE as CDR2. In total, over 600 healthy bone marrow donors made up the cohort. At the time of sampling, every cohort member was nominally healthy, though immune exposures that went unrecorded were likely present. The donor tested CMV seronegative and was one of the 352 seronegative cohort members. Every donor gave a peripheral blood sample, and the peripheral blood mononuclear cells from that sample were used for TCR beta sequencing. Genomic DNA extraction from the blood cell samples was performed with the Qiagen DNeasy Blood Extraction Kit.

Sequencing was carried out using PBMCs. This sequence uses TRBV9 and TRBJ2-3; a confident D gene designation cannot be given. The clonotype originates from a female donor in good health and CMV-seronegative. CDR3 protein: CASSVEGGAHTDTQYF. The DNA is TGTGCCAGCAGCGTAGAAGGCGGTGCCCACACAGATACGCAGTATTTT.